The 29 T cell receptor beta chains in this list originate from one sample, sequenced in a study of T-cell memory formation after mild COVID-19. TCRdb processed the 5' RACE reads anew with MiXCR; each CDR3 protein has one entry. The sample has about 47,000 distinct CDR3 sequences, about a tenth seen once. Sample: PBMCs or a T cell subset sorted from them (not recorded which). Source of these receptors: an adult woman who had mild COVID-19 (a few samples of this study predate the infection). Cell type and time point are not known.

This chain joins TRBV20-1 and TRBJ2-1, with 12 bases that match TRBD2. J was trimmed by 7 bases and V by 4 bases; bases with no gene match: 5. Germline CDR1 is DFQATT and CDR2 is SNEGSKA (reference sequence). This CDR3 comprises 14 residues. CDR3 DNA: TGCAGTGCTAAACTAGCGGGAGGAAGAAATGAGCAGTTCTTC. Residues: CSAKLAGGRNEQFF.

Within the sample, this clonotype is medium-sized. V gene TRBV20-1 combines with J gene TRBJ1-5; 10 bases match TRBD1. The CDR3 is 14 residues long. Per the germline V gene, CDR1 is DFQATT and CDR2 is SNEGSKA (reference sequence). The J segment lost 6 bases and the V segment lost 3 bases, leaving 5 bases of the junction unmatched. The CDR3 bases are TGCAGTGCTAGGCCGGGACAGGGGCTTCAGCCCCAGCATTTT. Its protein is CSARPGQGLQPQHF.

This clonotype was counted only a few times. J is TRBJ2-2 and V is TRBV7-6; tentative D call: TRBD2 (6 bases). V was clipped by 2 bases and J by 6 bases, with 22 bases between them. Germline V gene sequence: CDR1 SGHVS, CDR2 FNYEAQ. The CDR3 spans 18 residues. The CDR3 is CASSLRDPGSTGAGELFF. CDR3 DNA: TGTGCCAGCAGCTTAAGGGATCCGGGATCCACGGGGGCCGGGGAGCTGTTTTTT.

This clonotype was observed many times. The V gene is TRBV20-1, the J gene TRBJ2-3; 10 nucleotides agree with TRBD2. This CDR3 has 17 amino acids. V was pared by 1 base and J by 6 bases, with 13 bases of the junction left unmatched. Per the germline V gene, CDR1 is DFQATT and CDR2 is SNEGSKA (reference sequence). Here the CDR3 DNA reads TGCAGTGCTAGAGTACTAGCGGGAATCAGGGAAAGGGATACGCAGTATTTT. This codes for CSARVLAGIRERDTQYF.

This clonotype occurred a few times. This rearrangement joins TRBV20-1 to TRBJ1-1; D not resolved. Germline-derived CDR1 and CDR2 are DFQATT and SNEGSKA (reference sequence). With 1 base removed from V and 8 bases from J, the gap between germline ends came to 20 bases. CDR3 length equals 15 residues. The CDR3, as DNA: TGCAGTGCTAGAGCGATGGGTCTGCGTGACGCAGAAGCTTTCTTT. Its translation: CSARAMGLRDAEAFF.

This clonotype showed up many times. The V gene is TRBV6-2 or TRBV6-3, the J gene TRBJ2-5, with D unclear. This CDR3 contains 15 residues. The ends were cut back, 1 base at V and 3 bases at J, with 12 bases in the middle. Germline assignment: CDR1 MNHEY and CDR2 SVGEGT. CDR3 sequence (DNA): TGTGCCAGCAGTTACTGGGGTATTCGGGAAGAGACCCAGTACTTC. This encodes CASSYWGIREETQYF.

Many counts were recorded for this clonotype. The V gene is TRBV5-1, the J gene TRBJ2-7; no reliable D call. This CDR3 comprises 14 residues. V was trimmed by 0 bases and J by 2 bases, leaving 9 bases between them. CDR1 and CDR2 from the germline V gene are SGHRS and YFSETQ. CDR3 DNA: TGCGCCAGCAGCTTGGAACAGCCCACCTACGAGCAGTACTTC. It is translated as CASSLEQPTYEQYF.

This clonotype was observed many times. J is TRBJ2-5 and V is TRBV18, with TRBD1 matching 10 bases. V was clipped by 5 bases and J by 6 bases; unmatched bases: 12. Per the germline V gene, CDR1 is KGHSH and CDR2 is LQKENI. This CDR3 has 16 amino acids. The CDR3 sequence is CASSSSMTGGGKTQYF. CDR3 nucleotides: TGTGCCAGCTCATCATCCATGACAGGGGGCGGAAAGACCCAGTACTTC.

This clonotype was found a few times. The gene calls are TRBV20-1 and TRBJ2-3; TRBD1 agrees at 11 bases. Losses at the gene ends were 5 bases for V and 4 bases for J; bases not matched to a gene: 8. Germline CDR1 reads DFQATT; CDR2 reads SNEGSKA (reference sequence). The CDR3 extends over 15 amino acids. In DNA, the CDR3 is TGCAGTGCTCTTGGCCGGACAGGGGGCCCAGATACGCAGTATTTT. Residues: CSALGRTGGPDTQYF.

The rearrangement joins TRBV12-3 or TRBV12-4 to TRBJ1-4; D ambiguous. V lost 2 bases and J 10 bases, leaving 8 bases between the germline ends. This CDR3 region has 12 residues. The CDR3 sequence is CASSLNSGKLFF. Written as DNA, the CDR3 is TGTGCCAGCAGTTTAAATTCCGGAAAACTGTTTTTT.

The sample holds many counts of this clonotype. CDR3 nucleotide sequence: TGTGCCAGCAGTCTTAAGGGGACAGGGGTAGGGACCCAGTACTTC. Its protein is CASSLKGTGVGTQYF. The chain joins TRBV12-3 or TRBV12-4 to TRBJ2-5; 10 bases line up with TRBD1. V shed 5 bases and J 7 bases; nucleotides not matched to a gene: 10. The CDR3 has 15 amino acids.

The sample holds many counts of this clonotype. This chain joins TRBV13 and TRBJ1-1, with D unclear. V lost 0 bases to trimming and J lost 3 bases, with 14 bases between them. Germline V gene data show CDR1 as PRHDT and CDR2 as FYEKMQ (reference sequence). CDR3 length equals 16 residues. CDR3: CASSLGLVSVHTEAFF. In nucleotides, the CDR3 is TGTGCCAGCAGCTTAGGCCTAGTCAGTGTCCACACTGAAGCTTTCTTT.

This clonotype was counted ten times or more. The CDR3 spells CSARDPTGINEQFF. The DNA for the CDR3 is TGCAGTGCTAGAGACCCGACAGGGATCAATGAGCAGTTCTTC. The genes are TRBV20-1 and TRBJ2-1; 7 nucleotides match TRBD1. Germline CDR1 is DFQATT and CDR2 is SNEGSKA (reference sequence). The CDR3 length is 14 residues. V shed 0 bases and J 6 bases; nucleotides not matched to a gene: 5.

This clonotype has a count of ten or more. The chain combines TRBV6-6 with TRBJ1-5; 9 nucleotides line up with TRBD1. Germline values: CDR1 MNHNY, CDR2 SVGAGI (reference sequence). CDR3 length equals 18 residues. Unmatched junction bases numbered 13, after V lost 6 bases and J lost 1 base. The CDR3: CASSPTGQGTESNQPQHF. The CDR3 DNA reads as TGTGCCAGCAGCCCCACAGGACAGGGGACGGAGAGCAATCAGCCCCAGCATTTT.

The table lists this clonotype with a few counts. V gene TRBV6-2 or TRBV6-3 combines with J gene TRBJ2-7; 8 bases agree with TRBD2. Germline V gene sequence: CDR1 MNHEY, CDR2 SVGEGT. The CDR3 sequence is 15 residues long. Trimming at V came to 2 bases and at J to 6 bases, leaving 9 bases not matched to a gene. CDR3 DNA: TGTGCCAGCAGTTACCTGAGCGGGAGTAGAGGCGAGCAGTACTTC. Residues: CASSYLSGSRGEQYF.

On this clonotype: A read error may produce the germline difference seen at one junction end. This CDR3 is CSSSQDEAGREQYF. In DNA form, the CDR3 reads TGTTCCAGCAGCCAAGATGAAGCAGGGCGGGAGCAGTACTTC. J is TRBJ2-7 and V is TRBV3-1, with TRBD1 as a possible D gene (5 bases). This CDR3 is built from 14 residues. Germline-derived CDR1 and CDR2 are LGHDT and YNNKEL (reference sequence).

This clonotype has at least ten counts. The junction departs from germline at one end; a sequencing error may be responsible. The rearrangement joins TRBV25-1 to TRBJ2-1, with 12 bases lining up with TRBD2. Germline V gives CDR1 MGHDK, CDR2 SYGVNS. This CDR3 has 14 amino acids. The CDR3 protein is CASSEHTSGRLKIF. DNA of the CDR3: TGTGCCAGCAGTGAACATACTAGCGGGAGGTTGAAGATCTTC.

This clonotype was counted ten times or more. The gene calls are TRBV12-3 or TRBV12-4 and TRBJ2-6; D is possibly TRBD1 (5 bases). The V end lost 0 bases, the J end lost 4 bases, and 7 bases lay between the germline ends. There are 15 residues in the CDR3. CDR3 residues: CASSLAGAGANVLTF. The CDR3 DNA sequence: TGTGCCAGCAGTTTAGCAGGGGCCGGGGCCAACGTCCTGACTTTC.

The chain carries TRBV4-1 and TRBJ1-6; D perhaps matches TRBD1 (6 bases). Germline CDR1 is MGHRA and CDR2 is YSYEKL. V gave up 4 bases and J gave up 13 bases, with 14 bases separating them. The length of the CDR3 is 13 residues. CDR3 DNA sequence: TGCGCCAGCAGCCTCGAAGGGGGTACTCCCCTCCACTTT. It is translated as CASSLEGGTPLHF.

This clonotype was detected ten times or more. The chain carries TRBV7-9 and TRBJ2-1; 8 bases fit TRBD2. Germline CDR1 is SEHNR and CDR2 is FQNEAQ (reference sequence). This CDR3 region has 17 residues. Trimming took 5 bases from V and 8 from J; bases not matched to a gene: 17. Written as DNA, the CDR3 is TGTGCCAGCAGCCCTAACCGAGGACTAGCCCGTTTGGATGAGCAGTTCTTC. Protein: CASSPNRGLARLDEQFF.

This clonotype occurred many times. The chain joins TRBV7-9 to TRBJ2-1; D not certain. The CDR3 consists of 16 residues. V lost 2 bases and J lost 6, with 17 bases in between. Germline values: CDR1 SEHNR, CDR2 FQNEAQ (reference sequence). The CDR3, as DNA: TGTGCCAGCAGCTTATTCGGTGGATTCGGCCGCAATGAGCAGTTCTTC. This sequence encodes CASSLFGGFGRNEQFF.

The chain has TRBV28 and TRBJ2-7; maybe TRBD1 (6 bases). The CDR3 is made up of 15 amino acids. Germline lookup yields CDR1 MDHEN and CDR2 SYDVKM. V gave up 1 base and J gave up 5 bases, with 15 bases separating them. The CDR3 is CASSLYRASVNEQYF. The DNA of the CDR3 is TGTGCCAGCAGTTTATACAGGGCATCGGTTAACGAGCAGTACTTC.

This clonotype has ten or more counts. A junction boundary mismatches the germline segment, possibly from a read error. The rearrangement links TRBV30 to TRBJ2-5; tentatively, D is TRBD1 or TRBD2 (6 bases each). CDR3 length equals 12 residues. Per germline, CDR1 GTSNPN and CDR2 SVGIG (reference sequence). CDR3 amino acids: CAWSPLTGGSAF. For the CDR3, the DNA is TGTGCCTGGAGTCCACTGACCGGGGGCTCCGCGTTC.

This clonotype was counted ten times or more. The chain carries TRBV7-9 and TRBJ2-2; D is ambiguous. This CDR3 contains 13 residues. The ends were cut back, 4 bases at V and 1 base at J, with 4 bases in the middle. CDR1 is SEHNR, CDR2 FQNEAQ, per germline (reference sequence). CDR3 residues: CASSSKNTGELFF. CDR3 sequence (DNA): TGTGCCAGCAGCTCTAAGAACACCGGGGAGCTGTTTTTT. Full variable domain (rest looked up from reference TRBV7-9 and TRBJ2-2): DTGVSQNPRHKITKRGQNVTFRCDPISEHNRLYWYRQTLGQGPEFLTYFQNEAQLEKSRLLSDRFSAERPKGSFSTLEIQRTEQGDSAMYLCASSSKNTGELFFGEGSRLTVL.

This clonotype is deemed medium-sized. V and J are TRBV12-3 or TRBV12-4 and TRBJ2-5, with 7 bases fitting TRBD1. The CDR3 length is 14 residues. V was clipped by 10 bases and J by 2 bases; unmatched bases: 10. The CDR3 nucleotides read TGTGCCACCAACAGGGGCGGATTTCAAGAGACCCAGTACTTC. Translated: CATNRGGFQETQYF.

This clonotype was observed at least ten times. V is TRBV6-2 or TRBV6-3 and J is TRBJ2-7, with D perhaps TRBD2 (5 bases). Between the trimmed V and J ends, which lost 6 bases and 2 bases, there was a span of 17 bases. This CDR3 region has 15 residues. Germline CDR1 MNHEY, CDR2 SVGEGT. CDR3 DNA: TGTGCCAGCAGACCCAACCCGACTAACACCTACGAGCAGTACTTC. Residues: CASRPNPTNTYEQYF.

The chain has TRBV2 and TRBJ2-3, with D possibly matching TRBD2 (6 bases). Trimming stripped 4 bases from V and 8 bases from J, with 10 bases between. This CDR3 has 12 residues. Germline V gene data show CDR1 as SNHLY and CDR2 as FYNNEI. CDR3 DNA sequence: TGTGCCAGCAGTGCGGGGAGGAGTACGCAGTATTTT. Translated: CASSAGRSTQYF. The full variable domain, its missing parts supplied by reference TRBV2 and TRBJ2-3, is EPEVTQTPSHQVTQMGQEVILRCVPISNHLYFYWYRQILGQKVEFLVSFYNNEISEKSEIFDDQFSVERPDGSNFTLKIRSTKLEDSAMYFCASSAGRSTQYFGPGTRLTVL.

This clonotype has a count of ten or more. The gene calls are TRBV7-2 and TRBJ1-1; D not resolved. CDR3 length: 13 residues. V gave up 5 bases and J gave up 6 bases, with 13 bases separating them. The germline V gene has CDR1 SGHTA and CDR2 FQGNSA. The CDR3, as DNA: TGTGCCAGCAGCCAATCCTCGTTCCCTGAAGCTTTCTTT. Translated: CASSQSSFPEAFF. Full variable domain (missing parts from reference TRBV7-2 and TRBJ1-1): GAGVSQSPSNKVTEKGKDVELRCDPISGHTALYWYRQSLGQGLEFLIYFQGNSAPDKSGLPSDRFSAERTGGSVSTLTIQRTQQEDSAVYLCASSQSSFPEAFFGQGTRLTVV.

This clonotype was recorded a few times. This chain connects TRBV10-3 to TRBJ1-5; 7 bases map to TRBD1. The CDR3 loop spans 13 amino acids. Germline CDR1 ENHRY, CDR2 SYGVKD. The junction had 9 bases not matched to a gene; V was cut back by 5 bases and J by 11 bases. This CDR3 reads CAISTGVDPAQHF. The CDR3 nucleotides read TGTGCCATCAGTACAGGGGTTGACCCGGCCCAGCATTTT.